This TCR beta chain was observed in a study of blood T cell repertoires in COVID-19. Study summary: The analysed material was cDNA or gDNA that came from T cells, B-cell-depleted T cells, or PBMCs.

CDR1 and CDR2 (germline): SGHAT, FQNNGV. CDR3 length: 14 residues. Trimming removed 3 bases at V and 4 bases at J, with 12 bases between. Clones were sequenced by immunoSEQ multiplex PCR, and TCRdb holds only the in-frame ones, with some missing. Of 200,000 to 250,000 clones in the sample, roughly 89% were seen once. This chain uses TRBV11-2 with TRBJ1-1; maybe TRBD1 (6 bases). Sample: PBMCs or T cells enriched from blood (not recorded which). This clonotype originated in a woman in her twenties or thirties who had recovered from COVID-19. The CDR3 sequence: CASSLSGDFTEAFF. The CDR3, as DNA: TGTGCCAGCAGCTTGTCAGGGGATTTCACTGAAGCTTTCTTT.